The next 9 T cell receptor beta chains were all read from a single sample in a study of T-cell memory formation after mild COVID-19. TCRdb re-called the 5' RACE reads through MiXCR, storing one row per CDR3 protein. The sample lists fewer than 650,000 distinct CDR3 sequences, roughly 22% occurring once. The sequencing input was PBMCs or a T cell subset sorted from them (not recorded which). Every receptor here comes from an adult woman who had mild COVID-19 (a few samples of this study predate the infection). Cell type and time point are not known.

V gene TRBV11-1 combines with J gene TRBJ2-7; the D gene could be TRBD1 or TRBD2 (5 bases each). Trimming cost V 1 base and J 5 bases, with 9 bases left between them. CDR1 and CDR2 (germline): SGHAT, FQDESV (reference sequence). The CDR3 is 13 residues long. The CDR3 loop is CASSLERGDEQYF. The CDR3 DNA follows: TGTGCCAGCAGCTTAGAACGAGGGGACGAGCAGTACTTC.

The chain combines TRBV2 with TRBJ2-7, with D possibly being TRBD1 (5 bases). V was clipped by 6 bases and J by 4 bases, with 19 bases between them. CDR3 size: 15 residues. In germline, CDR1 is SNHLY, CDR2 FYNNEI. CDR3 in DNA: TGTGCCAGCAGCGATAGGGGATCTGGGTTGTACGAGCAGTACTTC. Protein sequence: CASSDRGSGLYEQYF.

The chain combines TRBV30 with TRBJ1-1; D remains ambiguous. The germline V gene encodes CDR1 GTSNPN and CDR2 SVGIG (reference sequence). The CDR3 sequence is 11 residues long. The ends were cut back, 0 bases at V and 8 bases at J, with 7 bases in the middle. The CDR3 loop is CAWSVEGEAFF. DNA of the CDR3: TGTGCCTGGAGTGTCGAAGGAGAAGCTTTCTTT.

This clonotype was detected a few times. The rearrangement joins TRBV18 to TRBJ1-5; D gene unclear. The CDR3 loop spans 15 amino acids. Trimming stripped 0 bases from V and 3 bases from J, with 9 bases between. Germline CDR1 KGHSH, CDR2 LQKENI. For the CDR3, the DNA is TGTGCCAGCTCACCACCGGGGAGGTACAATCAGCCCCAGCATTTT. Amino acid sequence: CASSPPGRYNQPQHF.

V is TRBV27 and J is TRBJ2-7, with TRBD2 as a possible D gene (6 bases). This CDR3 spans 14 amino acids. The germline V gene has CDR1 MNHEY and CDR2 SMNVEV (reference sequence). V was cut by 2 bases and J by 2 bases, with 10 bases left in between. The CDR3 DNA sequence: TGTGCCAGCAGTTTACGCGGAGGGACCTACGAGCAGTACTTC. Translating gives CASSLRGGTYEQYF.

The gene calls are TRBV5-1 and TRBJ1-2; D is perhaps TRBD1 (5 bases). Per germline, CDR1 SGHRS and CDR2 YFSETQ. The V end was cut by 1 base, the J end by 0 bases, with 10 bases between. The CDR3 covers 15 residues. CDR3 protein: CASSLNGATNYGYTF. The CDR3 DNA reads as TGCGCCAGCAGCTTGAATGGGGCGACTAACTATGGCTACACCTTC.

The gene calls are TRBV12-3 or TRBV12-4 and TRBJ2-7, with 9 bases identical to TRBD2. V lost 6 bases and J lost 3; bases outside the gene matches: 6. The CDR3 totals 14 residues. CDR3 bases: TGTGCCAGCAGCCCTAGCGGGAAAGACTACGAGCAGTACTTC. This codes for CASSPSGKDYEQYF.

This chain connects TRBV27 to TRBJ1-2; D is possibly TRBD1 (5 bases). CDR1 and CDR2 (germline): MNHEY, SMNVEV (reference sequence). CDR3 length equals 14 residues. Trimming removed 6 bases at V and 4 bases at J, with 15 bases between. The CDR3 reads CASRQWGLSYGYTF. CDR3 sequence (DNA): TGTGCCAGCAGGCAGTGGGGCCTTAGCTATGGCTACACCTTC.

This clonotype was observed a few times. The rearrangement links TRBV20-1 to TRBJ2-2; 11 bases line up with TRBD2. Germline loops: CDR1 DFQATT, CDR2 SNEGSKA (reference sequence). V lost 6 bases, J lost 4 bases, and 10 bases stayed unmatched. This CDR3 comprises 16 residues. CDR3 amino acids: CSAPSGRRGGTGELFF. CDR3 bases: TGCAGTGCACCTAGCGGGAGGAGGGGTGGCACCGGGGAGCTGTTTTTT.